This T cell receptor (beta chain) was observed in a study of blood T cell repertoires in COVID-19. Study-wide context: Whether acute or convalescent, the COVID-19 samples came from the United States, Italy and Spain. Nucleic acid was either cDNA or gDNA, and it came from T cells, B-cell-depleted T cells, or PBMCs.

Clones were sequenced by immunoSEQ multiplex PCR, and TCRdb holds only the in-frame ones, with some missing. The data contain about 200,000 clones, about four fifths of them singletons. Germline V gives CDR1 MNHNS, CDR2 SASEGT. Trimming took 7 bases from V and 3 from J; bases not matched to a gene: 9. This CDR3 region has 15 residues. The receptor was isolated from a man aged 60 to 69 with acute or convalescent COVID-19. This chain links TRBV6-1 with TRBJ1-1, with 9 bases fitting TRBD1. Sample: peripheral blood. CDR3 in amino acids: CASTKGQGWDTEAFF. The DNA for the CDR3 is TGTGCCAGCACCAAGGGACAGGGATGGGACACTGAAGCTTTCTTT.